Listed below are T cell receptor beta chains from one sample, sequenced in a study of CD8 T cells in ankylosing spondylitis. TCRdb reprocessed the 5' RACE reads with MiXCR, giving one entry per CDR3 protein. The profile shows about 230,000 distinct CDR3 sequences, around 8% of them singletons. The sample was blood, either unsorted or a sorted T cell fraction (not recorded which). Receptors originate from a female donor with ankylosing spondylitis or in good health (not recorded which). Both conserved end residues are part of each CDR3. Each record gives: V gene, D gene, CDR3 length, J gene, clone size, CDR3 protein, CDR3 DNA. The D gene is left open where the match is weak. Clone size is not always given. Where it is, it says once, few, many or a class for expanded clones.

>TRBV12-3/TRBV12-4|NA|14|TRBJ2-5|NA
CASSLLRTQETQYF
TGTGCCAGCAGTTTATTGCGAACCCAAGAGACCCAGTACTTC
>TRBV28|NA|15|TRBJ2-3|many
CASSPRGYEPDTQYF
TGTGCCAGCAGTCCCCGCGGCTATGAACCAGATACGCAGTATTTT
>TRBV6-1|NA|13|TRBJ2-1|few
CASSESQNNEQFF
TGTGCCAGCAGTGAATCACAGAACAATGAGCAGTTCTTC
>TRBV5-1|TRBD2|15|TRBJ2-1|many
CASSLGLAEYNEQFF
TGTGCCAGCAGCTTAGGACTAGCGGAGTACAATGAGCAGTTCTTC
>TRBV7-2|NA|15|TRBJ1-1|NA
CASSREGGANTEAFF
TGTGCCAGCAGCCGCGAGGGTGGGGCGAACACTGAAGCTTTCTTT
>TRBV4-3|NA|13|TRBJ2-1|many
CASSQAGDNEQFF
TGCGCCAGCAGCCAAGCAGGGGACAATGAGCAGTTCTTC
>TRBV28|NA|12|TRBJ1-4|many
CASSGVREKLFF
TGTGCCAGCAGCGGGGTGCGGGAAAAACTGTTTTTT
>TRBV10-3|NA|14|TRBJ2-2|many
CAISGTPEDGELFF
TGTGCCATCAGCGGGACCCCGGAGGACGGGGAGCTGTTTTTT
>TRBV6-5|NA|15|TRBJ2-2|many
CASSYWDTNTGELFF
TGTGCCAGCAGTTACTGGGACACGAACACCGGGGAGCTGTTTTTT
>TRBV27|TRBD2|16|TRBJ2-1|many
CASSQKTSGSTGEQFF
TGTGCCAGCAGTCAAAAGACTAGCGGGAGTACGGGTGAGCAGTTCTTC
>TRBV20-1|NA|16|TRBJ1-1|many
CSATPPRRGVNTEAFF
TGCAGTGCTACCCCACCACGGCGGGGCGTGAACACTGAAGCTTTCTTT
>TRBV5-1|TRBD2|13|TRBJ2-7|many
CASSTSGSYEQYF
TGCGCCAGCTCCACTAGCGGGAGTTACGAGCAGTACTTC
>TRBV20-1|NA|16|TRBJ2-1|NA
CSAMSAVWSSYNEQFF
TGCAGTGCTATGTCCGCGGTGTGGAGCTCCTACAATGAGCAGTTCTTC
>TRBV20-1|NA|11|TRBJ2-1|many
CSATGGNEQFF
TGCAGTGCTACCGGGGGCAATGAGCAGTTCTTC
>TRBV19|NA|13|TRBJ1-1|many
CASMKGVGTEAFF
TGTGCCAGTATGAAAGGGGTCGGCACTGAAGCTTTCTTT
>TRBV29-1|TRBD1|13|TRBJ2-5|NA
CSFRIGTGETQYF
TGCAGCTTCAGAATTGGGACAGGGGAGACCCAGTACTTC
>TRBV3-1|NA|13|TRBJ1-1|many
CASSRTLSTEAFF
TGTGCCAGCAGCCGGACCTTGTCCACTGAAGCTTTCTTT